This T cell receptor (beta chain) came from a study of cytomegalovirus exposure and HLA in healthy donors. Across the whole study: Caucasian-associated ancestry cluster membership applied to 75% to 85% of about 370 genotyped donors.

Trimming took 4 bases from V and 3 from J; bases not matched to a gene: 7. The length of the CDR3 is 15 residues. CDR1 is MDHEN, CDR2 SYDVKM, per germline. Details on this clone: What it binds is unknown.

Study-level findings and limits: Researchers counted around 160 TCR beta chains as cytomegalovirus-associated. Three chains tied to CMV proved CMV antigen-specific in vitro.

It was with 60 Vbeta and 13 Jbeta primers that the PCR ran. Sequenced by immunoSEQ multiplex PCR; TCRdb stores in-frame clones only, minus some. The sample yields roughly 31,000 clones, of which the top ten take up roughly 0.7%. The gene calls are TRBV28 and TRBJ1-2; TRBD1 aligns across 8 bases. The sequence derives from a man aged 30 to 45 in good health and CMV-seronegative. The material sequenced was PBMCs. The CDR3 is CASSSVRGPDYGYTF. DNA of the CDR3: TGTGCCAGCAGTTCCGTCAGGGGGCCAGACTATGGCTACACCTTC.